What follows are 20 T cell receptor beta chains derived from one specimen sequenced in a study of cytomegalovirus exposure and HLA in healthy donors (dated by TCRdb to 2017 to 2019). Preparation of the library involved the immunoSEQ multiplex PCR assay. A mixture of 60 forward primers for TCR Vbeta segments and 13 reverse primers for TCR Jbeta segments was used in the multiplex PCR. TCRdb took this table from immuneACCESS and kept in-frame rearrangements with V and J called. Such tables lack part of the clones; where checked against another copy, unresolved V genes explain under half of the gap, and the rest is unexplained. The sample has about 100,000 clones on record, 70% to 75% of them singletons. 3% to 4% of the sample lies in the top ten. Sequenced input: PBMCs. The receptors derive from a man aged 35 to 55 in good health and CMV-seronegative.

This clone is deemed medium-sized. The V call is TRBV6-5, the J call TRBJ1-1; 9 bases align to TRBD1. With 8 bases clipped from V and 1 base from J, the junction kept 2 bases outside the gene matches. Germline V gene data show CDR1 as MNHEY and CDR2 as SVGAGI. The length of the CDR3 is 13 residues. The CDR3 DNA sequence: TGTGCCAGCGAGGGACAGGGGAACACTGAAGCTTTCTTT. Translation gives CASEGQGNTEAFF.

The chain links TRBV7-2 to TRBJ2-3, with D hard to call. This CDR3 has 14 residues. Trimming shortened V by 0 bases and J by 14 bases, and 18 bases separated the two germline ends. Germline CDR1 reads SGHTA; CDR2 reads FQGNSA. CDR3 bases: TGTGCCAGCAGCTTAGCGCAGGTCGTCCCCCTCCCGTATTTT. Translating gives CASSLAQVVPLPYF.

This clone was seen once. V and J are TRBV28 and TRBJ1-2; tentatively, D is TRBD1 (5 bases). The CDR3 contains 12 residues. Between the trimmed V and J ends, which lost 8 bases and 8 bases, there was a span of 15 bases. Germline V gene sequence: CDR1 MDHEN, CDR2 SYDVKM. The CDR3, as DNA: TGTGCCAGCTCCAGGGTCCAGGGCGGCTACACCTTC. This sequence encodes CASSRVQGGYTF.

J is TRBJ2-5 and V is TRBV7-9; 9 bases fit TRBD2. V lost 8 bases to trimming and J lost 10 bases; unmatched junction nucleotides: 11. CDR3 length: 13 amino acids. Germline V gene data show CDR1 as SEHNR and CDR2 as FQNEAQ (reference sequence). The CDR3 protein is CASFPAGGPVQYF. The CDR3 DNA sequence: TGTGCCAGCTTTCCGGCGGGGGGGCCGGTCCAGTACTTC.

This clone has a handful of counts. The J gene is TRBJ1-4, the V gene TRBV10-3; D unresolved. Germline V gene data show CDR1 as ENHRY and CDR2 as SYGVKD. The CDR3 extends over 13 amino acids. Trimming shortened V by 9 bases and J by 3 bases, and 11 bases separated the two germline ends. The CDR3 nucleotides are TGTGCCATAAAACAGAGCTCTAATGAAAAACTGTTTTTT. Translating it yields CAIKQSSNEKLFF.

This clone was detected only a few times. The chain uses TRBV5-1 and TRBJ2-7; D ambiguous. The CDR3 consists of 15 residues. Trimming stripped 2 bases from V and 5 bases from J, with 17 bases between. CDR1 and CDR2 from the germline V gene are SGHRS and YFSETQ. In DNA, the CDR3 is TGCGCCAGCAGCTTAGCCCAGGTCGGTGTACACGAGCAGTACTTC. Translated, it gives CASSLAQVGVHEQYF.

This rearrangement joins TRBV5-1 to TRBJ1-1; D might be TRBD1 (6 bases). This CDR3 has 14 residues. Germline lookup yields CDR1 SGHRS and CDR2 YFSETQ. V dropped 4 bases and J dropped 5 bases, with 15 bases sitting between them. CDR3 nucleotides: TGCGCCAGCAGCCCTCAGCCAGGGGCGACTGAAGCTTTCTTT. Translated: CASSPQPGATEAFF.

The CDR3 coding sequence is TGTGCCAGCAGCTTAGAACTAGCGGGGGCCCCTAGCACAGATACGCAGTATTTT. Residues: CASSLELAGAPSTDTQYF. The chain joins TRBV7-2 to TRBJ2-3; 11 nucleotides align to TRBD2. The V gene's germline CDR1 is SGHTA and CDR2 FQGNSA. V dropped 1 base and J dropped 0; count of bases not matched to a gene: 6. The length of the CDR3 is 18 residues.

The V and J genes are TRBV7-3 and TRBJ2-2; 7 nucleotides agree with TRBD1. V dropped 5 bases and J dropped 4; count of bases not matched to a gene: 7. The CDR3 has 15 residues. Germline-derived CDR1 and CDR2 are SGHTA and FQGTGA. CDR3 DNA sequence: TGTGCCAGCAGCCGAGATCGGGACAGCACCGGGGAGCTGTTTTTT. Its protein product is CASSRDRDSTGELFF.

This clone was detected a few times. V gene TRBV6-5 combines with J gene TRBJ1-5; tentative D call: TRBD1 (5 bases). V lost 4 bases, J lost 2 bases, and 6 bases lay in between. The CDR3 loop spans 13 amino acids. The V gene's germline CDR1 is MNHEY and CDR2 SVGAGI. CDR3: CASSWGGNQPQHF. Here the CDR3 DNA reads TGTGCCAGCAGTTGGGGGGGCAATCAGCCCCAGCATTTT.

The rearrangement uses TRBV20-1 and TRBJ2-3; a weak D match, TRBD2 (6 bases). The CDR3 covers 11 residues. Trimming shortened V by 4 bases and J by 9 bases, and 11 bases separated the two germline ends. The germline V gene has CDR1 DFQATT and CDR2 SNEGSKA (reference sequence). CDR3 sequence reads: CSATRGTTQYF. The CDR3 DNA sequence: TGCAGTGCTACCCGCGGGACGACGCAGTATTTT.

The rearrangement links TRBV7-2 to TRBJ2-3; 7 bases match TRBD2. Germline CDR1 and CDR2: SGHTA and FQGNSA. The ends lost 4 bases at V and 5 bases at J; junction bases unmatched: 6. The CDR3 is made up of 14 amino acids. The DNA for the CDR3 is TGTGCCAGCAGCTCAGGACTAGTTATAGATACGCAGTATTTT. Its translation: CASSSGLVIDTQYF.

The chain has TRBV15 and TRBJ2-5, with 15 nucleotides matching TRBD2. V gave up 0 bases and J gave up 0 bases; unmatched junction bases: 2. The CDR3 runs to 18 residues. Germline V gene sequence: CDR1 LNHNV, CDR2 YYDKDF (reference sequence). Here the CDR3 reads CATSREGLAGGYQETQYF. For the CDR3, the DNA is TGTGCCACCAGCAGAGAGGGACTAGCGGGGGGTTACCAAGAGACCCAGTACTTC.

The V call is TRBV5-6, the J call TRBJ2-7, with a weak D call TRBD2 (7 bases). The CDR3 contains 15 residues. V was clipped by 4 bases and J by 7 bases, with 21 bases between them. Germline values: CDR1 SGHDT, CDR2 YYEEEE. In nucleotides, the CDR3 is TGTGCCAGCAGCCCCGGGGGACGGGGGGCTGGTGAGCAGTACGTC. Its translation: CASSPGGRGAGEQYV.

The chain carries TRBV4-2 and TRBJ1-2, with a tentative D call TRBD1 (5 bases). Germline V lookup: CDR1 LGHNA, CDR2 YNFKEQ. The CDR3 loop spans 14 amino acids. Trimming pared 1 base from V and 5 bases from J, leaving 11 bases between. The CDR3, as DNA: TGTGCCAGCAGCCAAGTGGAACAGGTTTATGGCTACACCTTC. This codes for CASSQVEQVYGYTF.

The V gene is TRBV19, the J gene TRBJ2-3, with TRBD2 matching 7 bases. V gave up 4 bases and J gave up 2 bases; unmatched junction bases: 6. The CDR3 is 15 amino acids. Germline V gene lookup returns CDR1 LNHDA and CDR2 SQIVND (reference sequence). CDR3 loop: CASSRGGSDTDTQYF. The CDR3 DNA reads TGTGCCAGTAGTAGGGGGGGTTCCGACACAGATACGCAGTATTTT.

This clone has just a few counts. The rearrangement uses TRBV7-2 and TRBJ1-2; a weak D match, TRBD1 (6 bases). The germline V gene has CDR1 SGHTA and CDR2 FQGNSA. The CDR3 length is 13 residues. V was pared by 10 bases and J by 2 bases, with 14 bases between. The CDR3 DNA reads TGTGCCATCACCGAGGGGGGGAACTATGGCTACACCTTC. Translating it yields CAITEGGNYGYTF.

V usage is TRBV30 and J usage is TRBJ2-1; D is possibly TRBD2 (6 bases). Germline CDR1 reads GTSNPN; CDR2 reads SVGIG (reference sequence). There are 11 residues in the CDR3. Trimming removed 5 bases from V and 10 bases from J, with 12 bases in between. The CDR3 nucleotides read TGTGCCTGGGGTTCCGGGGGAGAGCAGTTCTTC. The encoded protein is CAWGSGGEQFF. Variable domain in full (rest from reference TRBV30 and TRBJ2-1): SQTIHQWPATLVQPVGSPLSLECTVEGTSNPNLYWYRQAAGRGLQLLFYSVGIGQISSEVPQNLSASRPQDRQFILSSKKLLLSDSGFYLCAWGSGGEQFFGPGTRLTVL.

This chain links TRBV13 with TRBJ2-7, with TRBD2 as a possible D gene (6 bases). Looked up from germline, CDR1 is PRHDT and CDR2 is FYEKMQ (reference sequence). The V gene lost 5 bases and the J gene lost 0 bases, with 17 bases spanning the gap. This CDR3 contains 16 residues. The CDR3 protein is CASSDTGVSGSYEQYF. The DNA for the CDR3 is TGTGCCAGCAGCGACACGGGGGTTTCGGGCTCCTACGAGCAGTACTTC.

This chain connects TRBV29-1 to TRBJ2-7, with 10 bases identical to TRBD2. Germline loops: CDR1 SQVTM, CDR2 ANQGSEA. This CDR3 is 14 amino acids long. V was pared by 3 bases and J by 0 bases, with 2 bases of the junction left unmatched. As DNA, the CDR3 is TGCAGCGTTGAGCTAGCGGGGGCCTCCTACGAGCAGTACTTC. Protein product: CSVELAGASYEQYF.